These 2 T cell receptor beta chains originate from one sample sequenced in a study of Graves' ophthalmopathy and Graves' hyperthyroidism. The authors amplified TCR beta CDR3 regions, and they did so from RNA transcripts for repertoire sequencing. After a first-round RT-PCR with HTBI primers, a second-round multiplex PCR was run. MiXCR, applied by TCRdb to the multiplex PCR reads, yields one record per CDR3 protein. The table records a few hundred thousand distinct CDR3 sequences, roughly a sixth of them present only once. The material sequenced was peripheral blood. Receptors were obtained from an adult woman with stable Graves' hyperthyroidism.

The table lists this clonotype with a few counts. This chain connects TRBV29-1 to TRBJ2-5; 7 bases align to TRBD1. The ends lost 6 bases at V and 2 bases at J; junction bases unmatched: 3. Germline V gene sequence: CDR1 SQVTM, CDR2 ANQGSEA. This CDR3 is built from 12 residues. The CDR3 DNA reads TGCAGCGTACCGACAGGGCAAGAGACCCAGTACTTC. It encodes CSVPTGQETQYF.

The table lists this clonotype with many counts. This rearrangement joins TRBV11-2 to TRBJ2-7; D ambiguous. The CDR3 consists of 16 residues. Germline CDR1 reads SGHAT; CDR2 reads FQNNGV. V shed 3 bases and J shed 4 bases, with 19 bases lying between them. CDR3 protein: CASSFLPHPAGYEQYF. Written as DNA, the CDR3 is TGTGCCAGCAGCTTCCTCCCCCACCCCGCCGGTTACGAGCAGTACTTC.